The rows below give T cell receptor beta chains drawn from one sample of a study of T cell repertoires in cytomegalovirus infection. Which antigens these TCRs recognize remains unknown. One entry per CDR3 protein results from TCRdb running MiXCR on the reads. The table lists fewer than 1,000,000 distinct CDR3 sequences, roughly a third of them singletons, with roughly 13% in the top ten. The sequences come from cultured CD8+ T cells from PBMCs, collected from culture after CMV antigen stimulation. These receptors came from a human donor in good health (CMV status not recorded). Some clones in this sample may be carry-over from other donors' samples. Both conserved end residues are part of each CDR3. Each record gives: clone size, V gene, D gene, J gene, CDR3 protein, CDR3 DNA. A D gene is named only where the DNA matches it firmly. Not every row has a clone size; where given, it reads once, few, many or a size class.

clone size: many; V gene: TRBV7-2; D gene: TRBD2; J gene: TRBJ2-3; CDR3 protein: CASRPPGGAGTDTQYF; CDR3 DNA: TGTGCCAGCAGGCCGCCCGGGGGGGCCGGGACAGATACGCAGTATTTT
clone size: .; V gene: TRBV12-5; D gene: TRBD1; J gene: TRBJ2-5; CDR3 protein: CASGLVGDRGGETQYF; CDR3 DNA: TGTGCTAGTGGTTTGGTAGGGGACAGGGGAGGGGAGACCCAGTACTTC
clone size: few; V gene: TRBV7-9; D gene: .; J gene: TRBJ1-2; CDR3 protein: CASSLGTPDGYTF; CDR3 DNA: TGTGCCAGCAGCTTAGGGACTCCCGATGGCTACACCTTC
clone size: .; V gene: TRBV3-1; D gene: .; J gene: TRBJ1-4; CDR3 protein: CASSGIRESDEKLFF; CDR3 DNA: TGTGCCAGCAGTGGAATCCGGGAGTCTGACGAAAAACTGTTTTTT
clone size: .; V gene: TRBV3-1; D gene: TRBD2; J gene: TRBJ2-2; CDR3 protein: CASSQPPGLAGERNTGELFF; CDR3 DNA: TGTGCCAGCAGCCAACCACCGGGACTAGCGGGGGAAAGGAACACCGGGGAGCTGTTTTTT
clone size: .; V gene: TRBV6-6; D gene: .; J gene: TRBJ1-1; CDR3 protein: CASSYAQGSTEAFF; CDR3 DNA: TGTGCCAGCAGTTACGCGCAGGGGAGTACTGAAGCTTTCTTT
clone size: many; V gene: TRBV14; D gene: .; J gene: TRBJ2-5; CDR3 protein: CASSPFPGTLQETQYF; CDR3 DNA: TGTGCCAGCAGCCCATTCCCGGGAACACTCCAAGAGACCCAGTACTTC
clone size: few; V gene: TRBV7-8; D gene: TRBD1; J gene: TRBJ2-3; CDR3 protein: CASSPAGQGAVTDTQYF; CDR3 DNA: TGTGCCAGCAGCCCGGCGGGGCAGGGGGCCGTCACAGATACGCAGTATTTT
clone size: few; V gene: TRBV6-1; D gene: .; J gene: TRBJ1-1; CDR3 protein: CASMQATYFEAFF; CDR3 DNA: TGTGCCAGCATGCAGGCGACCTACTTTGAAGCTTTCTTT
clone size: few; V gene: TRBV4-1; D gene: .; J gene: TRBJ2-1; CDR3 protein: CASSQELHTLTDEQFF; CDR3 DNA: TGCGCCAGCAGCCAAGAACTGCACACCCTCACCGATGAGCAGTTCTTC
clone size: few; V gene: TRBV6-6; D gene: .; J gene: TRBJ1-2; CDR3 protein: CASSYSSPAGGDYTF; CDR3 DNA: TGTGCCAGCAGTTACTCTTCGCCGGCAGGTGGTGATTACACCTTC
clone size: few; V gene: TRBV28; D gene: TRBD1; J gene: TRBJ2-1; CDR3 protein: CASSLPGQGEKQFF; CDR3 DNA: TGTGCCAGCAGTTTGCCCGGACAGGGGGAGAAGCAGTTCTTC
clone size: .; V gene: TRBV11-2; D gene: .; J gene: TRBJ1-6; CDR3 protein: CASSLWVREDSYNSPLHF; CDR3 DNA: TGTGCCAGCAGCTTATGGGTGCGTGAGGACTCCTATAATTCACCCCTCCACTTT
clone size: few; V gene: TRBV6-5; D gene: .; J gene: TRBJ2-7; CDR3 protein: CASSYSTRGTHEQYF; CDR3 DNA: TGTGCCAGCAGTTACTCGACGCGCGGAACCCACGAGCAGTACTTC
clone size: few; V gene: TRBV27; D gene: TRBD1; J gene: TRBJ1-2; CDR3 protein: CASGSGTGTPLIYGYTF; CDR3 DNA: TGTGCCAGCGGATCCGGGACAGGGACCCCCCTGATCTATGGCTACACCTTC
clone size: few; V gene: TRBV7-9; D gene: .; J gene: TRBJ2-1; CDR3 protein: CASSQGTLLQFF; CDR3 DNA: TGTGCCAGCAGCCAAGGGACTCTGCTGCAGTTCTTC
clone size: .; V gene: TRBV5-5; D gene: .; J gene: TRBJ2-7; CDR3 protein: CASSWFNYEQYF; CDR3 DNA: TGTGCCAGCAGCTGGTTTAATTACGAGCAGTACTTC
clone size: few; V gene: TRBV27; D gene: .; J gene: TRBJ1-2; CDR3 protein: CASSPQLAYGYTF; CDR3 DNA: TGTGCCAGCAGTCCCCAACTGGCCTATGGCTACACCTTC
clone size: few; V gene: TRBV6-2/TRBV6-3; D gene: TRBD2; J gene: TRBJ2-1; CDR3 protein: CASSYSIGRGGNEQFF; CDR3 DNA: TGTGCCAGCAGTTACTCGATAGGGCGGGGGGGGAATGAGCAGTTCTTC
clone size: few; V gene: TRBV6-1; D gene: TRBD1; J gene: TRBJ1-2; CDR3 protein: CASKDPGGWPEGYTF; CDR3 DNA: TGTGCCAGCAAGGACCCAGGGGGGTGGCCGGAGGGCTACACCTTC
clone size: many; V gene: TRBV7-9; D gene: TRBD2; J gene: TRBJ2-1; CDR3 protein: CASSLRGGGADEQFF; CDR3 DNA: TGTGCCAGCAGCCTACGGGGCGGGGGGGCTGATGAGCAGTTCTTC
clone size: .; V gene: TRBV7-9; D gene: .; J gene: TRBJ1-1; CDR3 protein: CASSFTEAFF; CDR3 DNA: TGTGCCAGCAGCTTTACTGAAGCTTTCTTT